Below, one T cell receptor (beta chain) is given with its context. Researchers ran the PCR with 60 Vbeta and 13 Jbeta primers. TCRdb keeps only in-frame clones here, not all; method: immunoSEQ multiplex PCR. The data hold approximately 150,000 clones, with around four fifths observed a single time. Trimming pared 1 base from V and 7 bases from J, leaving 18 bases between. This CDR3 contains 17 residues. Germline lookup yields CDR1 SGHRS and CDR2 YFSETQ. This record belongs to a study of cytomegalovirus exposure and HLA in healthy donors. The sample was PBMCs. This sequence was found in a woman aged 30 to 39 in good health and CMV-seropositive. The gene calls are TRBV5-1 and TRBJ1-6, with D perhaps matching TRBD1 (5 bases). The DNA for the CDR3 is TGCGCCAGCAGCTTGTTAGGGTGGGGCGAAGGGAATTCACCCCTCCACTTT. The encoded protein is CASSLLGWGEGNSPLHF.